The clone carrying this T cell receptor (beta chain) was recorded only once. Its antigen is unidentified. These data originate in a study of STAT5B mutations in CD4+ large granular lymphocyte leukemia. Study-wide findings and caveats: CD4-sorted patient repertoires seemed more clonal than healthy CD4+ repertoires. Main leukemic clonotypes were patient-specific, but about 25% appeared at low frequency elsewhere.

Sequencing was at survey level. TCRdb keeps only in-frame clones here, not all; method: immunoSEQ multiplex PCR. The repertoire holds approximately 21,000 clones, with 78% as singletons. The CDR3 totals 13 residues. Deletions cut 4 bases from V and 1 base from J, with 10 bases between. CDR1 and CDR2 from the germline V gene are SQVTM and ANQGSEA. This receptor was obtained from a human donor in good health. Sequenced material: CD4+ T cells from blood buffy coats. The rearrangement links TRBV29-1 to TRBJ2-5; D perhaps matches TRBD2 (5 bases). The CDR3 sequence: CSVARETQETQYF. The CDR3 nucleotides read TGCAGCGTTGCTAGGGAGACCCAAGAGACCCAGTACTTC.